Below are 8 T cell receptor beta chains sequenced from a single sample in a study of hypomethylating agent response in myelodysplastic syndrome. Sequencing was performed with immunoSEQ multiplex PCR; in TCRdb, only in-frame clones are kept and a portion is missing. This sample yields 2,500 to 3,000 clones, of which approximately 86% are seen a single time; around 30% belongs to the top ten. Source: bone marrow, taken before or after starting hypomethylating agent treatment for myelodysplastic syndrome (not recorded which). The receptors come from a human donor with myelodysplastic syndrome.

CDR3 loop: CASSLVGRGNEQFF. As DNA, the CDR3 is TGTGCCAGCAGCTTAGTCGGCAGGGGCAATGAGCAGTTCTTC. The V call is TRBV11-2, the J call TRBJ2-1; TRBD1 is a possible D gene (6 bases). The CDR3 consists of 14 residues. V was clipped by 1 base and J by 6 bases, with 10 bases between them. CDR1 is SGHAT and CDR2 is FQNNGV in the germline V gene.

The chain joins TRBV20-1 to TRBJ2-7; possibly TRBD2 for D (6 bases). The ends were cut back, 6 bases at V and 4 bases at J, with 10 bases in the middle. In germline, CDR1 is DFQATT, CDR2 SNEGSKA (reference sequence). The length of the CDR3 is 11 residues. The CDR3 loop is CSARLEYEQYF. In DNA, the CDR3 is TGCAGTGCCAGACTAGAATACGAGCAGTACTTC.

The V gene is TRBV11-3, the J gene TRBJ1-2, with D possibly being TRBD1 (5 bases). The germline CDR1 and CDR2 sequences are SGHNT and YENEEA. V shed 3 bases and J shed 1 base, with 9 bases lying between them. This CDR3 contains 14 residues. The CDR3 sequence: CASSLGGINYGYTF. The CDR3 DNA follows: TGTGCCAGCAGCTTGGGGGGGATTAACTATGGCTACACCTTC.

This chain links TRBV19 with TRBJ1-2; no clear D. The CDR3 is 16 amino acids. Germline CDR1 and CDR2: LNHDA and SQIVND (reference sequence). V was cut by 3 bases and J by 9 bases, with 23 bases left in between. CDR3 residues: CASSIQRQTSLGSYTF. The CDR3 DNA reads TGTGCCAGTAGTATTCAGCGTCAAACTTCCCTCGGGAGCTACACCTTC.

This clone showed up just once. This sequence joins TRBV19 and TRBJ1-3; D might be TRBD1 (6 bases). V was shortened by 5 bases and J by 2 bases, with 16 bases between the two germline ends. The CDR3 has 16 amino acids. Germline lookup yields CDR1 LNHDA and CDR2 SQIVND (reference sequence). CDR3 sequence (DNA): TGTGCCAGTAGTGAAAACAGGGAATCAACTGGAAACACCATATATTTT. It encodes CASSENRESTGNTIYF. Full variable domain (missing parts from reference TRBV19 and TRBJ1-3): DGGITQSPKYLFRKEGQNVTLSCEQNLNHDAMYWYRQDPGQGLRLIYYSQIVNDFQKGDIAEGYSVSREKKESFPLTVTSAQKNPTAFYLCASSENRESTGNTIYFGEGSWLTVV.

The CDR3 bases are TGTGCCAGCAGTGAGGATCAGCCCCAGCATTTT. Encoded protein: CASSEDQPQHF. The J gene is TRBJ1-5, the V gene TRBV6-1, with D unresolved. CDR1 MNHNS and CDR2 SASEGT come from the germline V gene. V was trimmed by 3 bases and J by 5 bases, leaving 2 bases between them. This CDR3 has 11 amino acids.

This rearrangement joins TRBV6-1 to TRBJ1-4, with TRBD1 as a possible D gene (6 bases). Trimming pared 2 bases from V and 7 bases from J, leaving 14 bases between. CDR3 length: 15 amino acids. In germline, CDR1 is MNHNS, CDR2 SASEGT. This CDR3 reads CASSESWGAGEKLFF. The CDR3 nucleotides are TGTGCCAGCAGTGAAAGCTGGGGGGCGGGTGAAAAACTGTTTTTT.

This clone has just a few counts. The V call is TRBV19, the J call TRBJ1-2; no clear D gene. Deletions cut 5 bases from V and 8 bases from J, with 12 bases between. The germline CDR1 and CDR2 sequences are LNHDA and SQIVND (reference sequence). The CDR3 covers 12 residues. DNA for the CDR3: TGTGCCAGTAGTGGAATTAAGTGGGGCTACACCTTC. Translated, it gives CASSGIKWGYTF.